These T cell receptor beta chains were read from a single sample in a study of CD8+CD57+ T cells in acquired aplastic anemia. MiXCR was run by TCRdb on the reads, yielding one entry per CDR3 protein. The profile covers 150,000 to 200,000 distinct CDR3 sequences, with around 48% appearing a single time and 1.1% taken by the ten largest. Sequencing was carried out using sorted CD4+, CD8+, or CD8+CD57+ T cells (not recorded which) from PBMCs. Receptors originate from a human donor with aplastic anemia. CDR3s include the opening cysteine and the closing phenylalanine or tryptophan. The order of the fields is D gene, V gene, clone size, J gene, CDR3 DNA, CDR3 protein. A D gene is named only where the DNA matches it firmly. Not all rows give a size; the values are once, few, many and, for expanded clones, a class.

d_call: -
v_call: TRBV2
clone_size: -
j_call: TRBJ1-3
cdr3_nt: TGTGCCAGCAGTGAGCGGGGGAGTGCTGGAAACACCATATATTTT
cdr3_aa: CASSERGSAGNTIYF

d_call: -
v_call: TRBV15
clone_size: -
j_call: TRBJ1-1
cdr3_nt: TGTGCCACCAGCAGAGCGGTGAACACTGAAGCTTTCTTT
cdr3_aa: CATSRAVNTEAFF

d_call: TRBD1
v_call: TRBV6-1
clone_size: many
j_call: TRBJ2-7
cdr3_nt: TGTGCCAGCAAGCTAGGGGGCGAAGTGGGCGAGCAGTACTTC
cdr3_aa: CASKLGGEVGEQYF

d_call: -
v_call: TRBV29-1
clone_size: many
j_call: TRBJ2-2
cdr3_nt: TGCAGCGTTAAAATAGGGGGAACCGGGGAGCTGTTTTTT
cdr3_aa: CSVKIGGTGELFF

d_call: -
v_call: TRBV5-6
clone_size: many
j_call: TRBJ2-1
cdr3_nt: TGTGCCAGCAGCTTCTATACAGGGTGGTCCTACAATGAGCAGTTCTTC
cdr3_aa: CASSFYTGWSYNEQFF

d_call: -
v_call: TRBV29-1
clone_size: few
j_call: TRBJ2-7
cdr3_nt: TGCAGCGTTGTGGCGCAGGGCTACGAGCAGTACTTC
cdr3_aa: CSVVAQGYEQYF

d_call: -
v_call: TRBV2
clone_size: -
j_call: TRBJ1-2
cdr3_nt: TGTGCCAGCAGTTCGCTAGCGGGGTCCTACACCTTC
cdr3_aa: CASSSLAGSYTF

d_call: -
v_call: TRBV11-1
clone_size: many
j_call: TRBJ1-5
cdr3_nt: TGTGCCAGCAGCTCCATAGGACATCGGGGAGACAATAGTCAGCCCCAGCATTTT
cdr3_aa: CASSSIGHRGDNSQPQHF

d_call: TRBD1
v_call: TRBV10-3
clone_size: few
j_call: TRBJ2-5
cdr3_nt: TGTGCCATCAGTGAGGACAGGGCAGAGACCCAGTACTTC
cdr3_aa: CAISEDRAETQYF

d_call: -
v_call: TRBV2
clone_size: -
j_call: TRBJ1-5
cdr3_nt: TGTGCCAGCAGTTCCTCACAGGCGGGCAATCAGCCCCAGCATTTT
cdr3_aa: CASSSSQAGNQPQHF

d_call: -
v_call: TRBV10-2
clone_size: -
j_call: TRBJ2-7
cdr3_nt: TGCGCCAGCATGGACAATTTCGAGCAGTACTTC
cdr3_aa: CASMDNFEQYF

d_call: -
v_call: TRBV10-3
clone_size: -
j_call: TRBJ2-1
cdr3_nt: TGTGCCATCAGTACAATAGCGGAGCCCTTCACAGATACGCAGTTCTTC
cdr3_aa: CAISTIAEPFTDTQFF

d_call: -
v_call: TRBV20-1
clone_size: -
j_call: TRBJ1-1
cdr3_nt: TGCAGTGCTAGAGCCGGGGAGTATATGAACACTGAAGCTTTCTTT
cdr3_aa: CSARAGEYMNTEAFF

d_call: TRBD1
v_call: TRBV10-3
clone_size: many
j_call: TRBJ1-3
cdr3_nt: TGTGCCACAACGGACAGGACGGTCTCTGGAAACACCATATATTTT
cdr3_aa: CATTDRTVSGNTIYF

d_call: -
v_call: TRBV6-1
clone_size: -
j_call: TRBJ1-1
cdr3_nt: TGTGCCAGCAGCCAAGCCAACGGGGATCAAGCTTTCTTT
cdr3_aa: CASSQANGDQAFF

d_call: TRBD1
v_call: TRBV2
clone_size: -
j_call: TRBJ1-5
cdr3_nt: TGTGCCACCCAGGGGGCTAATAGCAATCAGCCCCAGCATTTT
cdr3_aa: CATQGANSNQPQHF

d_call: -
v_call: TRBV29-1
clone_size: -
j_call: TRBJ2-2
cdr3_nt: TGCAGCGCCGACGGCCAGTCGAACACCGGGGAGCTGTTTTTT
cdr3_aa: CSADGQSNTGELFF

d_call: -
v_call: TRBV2
clone_size: -
j_call: TRBJ1-1
cdr3_nt: TGTGCCAGCAGTGAGGTGCATAGAACTGAAGCTTTCTTT
cdr3_aa: CASSEVHRTEAFF

d_call: -
v_call: TRBV5-1
clone_size: -
j_call: TRBJ2-7
cdr3_nt: TGCGCCAGCAGCCCGACCGGGACACCATACTACGAGCAGTACTTC
cdr3_aa: CASSPTGTPYYEQYF

d_call: TRBD2
v_call: TRBV10-3
clone_size: -
j_call: TRBJ2-1
cdr3_nt: TGTGCCATCAGCGAGCGGGAGGCATCCTACAATGAGCAGTTCTTC
cdr3_aa: CAISEREASYNEQFF

d_call: -
v_call: TRBV20-1
clone_size: many
j_call: TRBJ1-3
cdr3_nt: TGCAGTGCTAGGTCACATAACTCTGGAAACACCATATATTTT
cdr3_aa: CSARSHNSGNTIYF

d_call: -
v_call: TRBV20-1
clone_size: -
j_call: TRBJ1-1
cdr3_nt: TGCGGTGCTAGAGTCCTCTCGGACACTGAAGCTTTCTTT
cdr3_aa: CGARVLSDTEAFF

d_call: -
v_call: TRBV7-2
clone_size: -
j_call: TRBJ2-2
cdr3_nt: TGTGCCAGCAGCAAAAACAGGGTTACCGGGGAGCTGTTTTTT
cdr3_aa: CASSKNRVTGELFF

d_call: -
v_call: TRBV2
clone_size: -
j_call: TRBJ2-3
cdr3_nt: TGTGCCAGCAGTTCGAGACTACCGACCACAGATACGCAGTATTTT
cdr3_aa: CASSSRLPTTDTQYF

d_call: -
v_call: TRBV11-2
clone_size: -
j_call: TRBJ2-1
cdr3_nt: TGTGCCAGCAGCTCCGGGACACCTTACAATGAGCAGTTCTTC
cdr3_aa: CASSSGTPYNEQFF

d_call: TRBD1
v_call: TRBV2
clone_size: -
j_call: TRBJ1-6
cdr3_nt: TGTGCCAGCAGGTTGAGACAGGGGGAGAATTCACCCCTCCACTTT
cdr3_aa: CASRLRQGENSPLHF

d_call: -
v_call: TRBV19
clone_size: -
j_call: TRBJ2-2
cdr3_nt: TGTGCCAGTAGTATAAATCGGGCTAACACCGGGGAGCTGTTTTTT
cdr3_aa: CASSINRANTGELFF

d_call: -
v_call: TRBV7-3
clone_size: -
j_call: TRBJ1-6
cdr3_nt: TGTGCCAGCAGCTCGGGGAGTTCACCCCTCCACTTT
cdr3_aa: CASSSGSSPLHF

d_call: TRBD1
v_call: TRBV24-1
clone_size: few
j_call: TRBJ1-1
cdr3_nt: TGTGCCACCAGTGATGCTGGGACAGCCGAAGCTTTCTTT
cdr3_aa: CATSDAGTAEAFF

d_call: -
v_call: TRBV20-1
clone_size: once
j_call: TRBJ2-5
cdr3_nt: TGCAGTGCGCGCACTAGCACCTACCGTCAAGAGACCCAGTACTTC
cdr3_aa: CSARTSTYRQETQYF

d_call: -
v_call: TRBV7-3
clone_size: once
j_call: TRBJ2-7
cdr3_nt: TGTGCCACCCAGCTAAGAAACGGCTACGAGCAGTACTTC
cdr3_aa: CATQLRNGYEQYF

d_call: TRBD2
v_call: TRBV20-1
clone_size: many
j_call: TRBJ2-1
cdr3_nt: TGCAGTGCTAGAGCAATACCGACTAGCGGGGGGGTCGACTATGAGCAGTTCTTC
cdr3_aa: CSARAIPTSGGVDYEQFF

d_call: -
v_call: TRBV24-1
clone_size: -
j_call: TRBJ2-7
cdr3_nt: TGTGCCACCAGTACCGGGACTCCTCCGTACGAGCAGTACTTC
cdr3_aa: CATSTGTPPYEQYF

d_call: TRBD1
v_call: TRBV12-3/TRBV12-4
clone_size: -
j_call: TRBJ2-1
cdr3_nt: TGTGCCAGCAGCCTGACAGGGGGCGCCTACAATGAGCAGTTCTTC
cdr3_aa: CASSLTGGAYNEQFF

d_call: -
v_call: TRBV19
clone_size: many
j_call: TRBJ1-3
cdr3_nt: TGTGCCAGTAGTATCCCCGCGACTTATCGCTCTGGAAACACCATATATTTT
cdr3_aa: CASSIPATYRSGNTIYF

d_call: -
v_call: TRBV6-5
clone_size: many
j_call: TRBJ1-1
cdr3_nt: TGTGCCAGCAGCTTTAATGCGGACACTGAAGCTTTCTTT
cdr3_aa: CASSFNADTEAFF

d_call: TRBD2
v_call: TRBV5-4
clone_size: -
j_call: TRBJ2-7
cdr3_nt: TGTGCCAGCAGCGTTTTAGCGGGGGGGGAACGCTACGAGCAGTACTTC
cdr3_aa: CASSVLAGGERYEQYF

d_call: TRBD1
v_call: TRBV7-8
clone_size: -
j_call: TRBJ1-2
cdr3_nt: TGTGCCAGCAGCCGACAGGGGATGGGAGGCTACACCTTC
cdr3_aa: CASSRQGMGGYTF

d_call: TRBD1
v_call: TRBV6-9
clone_size: -
j_call: TRBJ2-7
cdr3_nt: TGTGCCAGCAGTTACCGCCGACAGGGGGGCTACGAGCAGTACTTC
cdr3_aa: CASSYRRQGGYEQYF

d_call: TRBD1
v_call: TRBV19
clone_size: many
j_call: TRBJ2-2
cdr3_nt: TGTGCCAGCGCCTCCCGGGACAGGGGGACCGGGGAGCTGTTTTTT
cdr3_aa: CASASRDRGTGELFF

d_call: TRBD1
v_call: TRBV30
clone_size: many
j_call: TRBJ2-7
cdr3_nt: TGTGCCTGGAGTGTAGGGACAGGGGCCTACGAGCAGTACTTC
cdr3_aa: CAWSVGTGAYEQYF

d_call: -
v_call: TRBV5-1
clone_size: -
j_call: TRBJ1-2
cdr3_nt: TGCGCCAGCAGCTTGGCCGGGACGAACTATGGCTACACCTTC
cdr3_aa: CASSLAGTNYGYTF

d_call: -
v_call: TRBV15
clone_size: -
j_call: TRBJ1-5
cdr3_nt: TGTGCCACCAGCAGAGACTACTACAATGAGCCCCAGCATTTT
cdr3_aa: CATSRDYYNEPQHF

d_call: TRBD1
v_call: TRBV15
clone_size: once
j_call: TRBJ2-7
cdr3_nt: TGTGCCACCAGCAGGGACAGGGGGATGAACGAGCAGTACTTC
cdr3_aa: CATSRDRGMNEQYF

d_call: -
v_call: TRBV2
clone_size: -
j_call: TRBJ1-6
cdr3_nt: TGTGCCTGCAGCGGGGAGGCAGAGGCAAATTCACCCCTCCACTTT
cdr3_aa: CACSGEAEANSPLHF

d_call: TRBD1
v_call: TRBV5-8
clone_size: many
j_call: TRBJ1-5
cdr3_nt: TGTGCCAGCAGCTTCTGGACAGGGGTCTTCTCCGGCAATCAGCCCCAGCATTTT
cdr3_aa: CASSFWTGVFSGNQPQHF

d_call: -
v_call: TRBV2
clone_size: few
j_call: TRBJ1-6
cdr3_nt: TGTGCCAACAAAAATACCGGCGATTCACCCCTCCACTTT
cdr3_aa: CANKNTGDSPLHF

d_call: -
v_call: TRBV5-1
clone_size: -
j_call: TRBJ2-4
cdr3_nt: TGCGCCAGCAGCTTGGGGGGCAGCATCCTTCTAGCCAAAAACATTCAGTACTTC
cdr3_aa: CASSLGGSILLAKNIQYF

d_call: -
v_call: TRBV2
clone_size: -
j_call: TRBJ2-3
cdr3_nt: TGTGCCAGCAGTGAAGCGGGGGGGCTCGATACGCAGTATTTT
cdr3_aa: CASSEAGGLDTQYF

d_call: -
v_call: TRBV20-1
clone_size: many
j_call: TRBJ2-5
cdr3_nt: TGCAGTGCTAGAGATCTCACTACGACCCAGTACTTC
cdr3_aa: CSARDLTTTQYF

d_call: TRBD2
v_call: TRBV11-2
clone_size: -
j_call: TRBJ2-7
cdr3_nt: TGTGCCAGCAGCTTGCTCCGGACTAGAAAAAACTACGAGCAGTACTTC
cdr3_aa: CASSLLRTRKNYEQYF

d_call: TRBD2
v_call: TRBV20-1
clone_size: many
j_call: TRBJ2-2
cdr3_nt: TGCAGTGCTAGAGATCTCGTGGGGAGGGCGAACACCGGGGAGCTGTTTTTT
cdr3_aa: CSARDLVGRANTGELFF

d_call: -
v_call: TRBV6-5
clone_size: many
j_call: TRBJ1-6
cdr3_nt: TGTGCCAGCAGTTGGTTGCAGTTTAATTCACCCCTCCACTTT
cdr3_aa: CASSWLQFNSPLHF